This TCR beta chain originates from a study of response to subunit inactivated influenza vaccine. TCRdb ran MiXCR on the RT-PCR reads and lists one entry per CDR3 protein. The profile shows just under 550,000 distinct CDR3 sequences, under 30% of them singletons. This clonotype has only a few counts. The same specimen was also included in a second study, on T cells expressing NK-cell markers. That work adds: cDNA encoding TCR beta was synthesized via 5'RACE template switching incorporating UMIs.

The sequencing here drew on CD4+ T cells sorted from PBMCs, taken approximately 13 days after vaccination. The source is a man aged 50 or older who received an inactivated influenza vaccine.

The CDR3 DNA reads as TGTGCCAGCAGCCAAGTTTTCTTGACCTACGAGCAGTACTTC. It yields the protein CASSQVFLTYEQYF. This chain connects TRBV4-2 to TRBJ2-7; D remains ambiguous. With 1 base removed from V and 2 bases from J, the gap between germline ends came to 9 bases. Germline V lookup: CDR1 LGHNA, CDR2 YNFKEQ. The CDR3 runs 14 residues.